These 11 T cell receptor beta chains came from one sample sequenced in a study of cytomegalovirus exposure and HLA in healthy donors. The PCR had 60 Vbeta and 13 Jbeta primers. Profiling relied on immunoSEQ multiplex PCR, and the TCRdb table lists in-frame clones only, not all of them. The sample has some 130,000 clones; over 60% are singletons. The source material was PBMCs. These receptors all come from a woman in her sixties or seventies in good health and CMV-seronegative.

This chain connects TRBV11-3 to TRBJ2-1; D remains ambiguous. The CDR3 consists of 12 residues. The germline CDR1 and CDR2 sequences are SGHNT and YENEEA. Trimming removed 2 bases at V and 6 bases at J, with 5 bases between. The DNA of the CDR3 is TGTGCCAGCAGCTTACAAGCCAATGAGCAGTTCTTC. Translating it yields CASSLQANEQFF.

The chain combines TRBV27 with TRBJ2-7; 8 bases match TRBD1. V shed 5 bases and J 4 bases; nucleotides not matched to a gene: 10. The CDR3 consists of 15 residues. Per germline, CDR1 MNHEY and CDR2 SMNVEV (reference sequence). CDR3 amino acids: CASSTTGQGRYEQYF. DNA of the CDR3: TGTGCCAGCAGTACAACCGGACAGGGACGGTACGAGCAGTACTTC.

This rearrangement joins TRBV28 to TRBJ2-7; weak D call: TRBD2 (6 bases). Germline CDR1 reads MDHEN; CDR2 reads SYDVKM. The V end was cut by 1 base, the J end by 2 bases, with 12 bases between. The CDR3 consists of 15 residues. Written as DNA, the CDR3 is TGTGCCAGCAGTTTATTCGGGGGTCTTCCCTACGAGCAGTACTTC. This translates into CASSLFGGLPYEQYF.

J is TRBJ2-4 and V is TRBV6-5; 7 nucleotides line up with TRBD1. The CDR3 has 15 residues. Losses at the gene ends were 6 bases for V and 1 base for J; bases not matched to a gene: 6. Germline loops: CDR1 MNHEY, CDR2 SVGAGI. For the CDR3, the DNA is TGTGCCAGCAGCCGCCAACAGGGGGCCAAAAACATTCAGTACTTC. It is translated as CASSRQQGAKNIQYF.

This rearrangement joins TRBV27 to TRBJ1-1, with TRBD1 matching over 7 bases. There are 14 residues in the CDR3. V gave up 4 bases and J gave up 1 base; unmatched junction bases: 3. Germline loops: CDR1 MNHEY, CDR2 SMNVEV (reference sequence). This chain's CDR3 is CASSYRGGNTEAFF. As DNA, the CDR3 is TGTGCCAGCAGTTACAGGGGAGGGAACACTGAAGCTTTCTTT.

This chain connects TRBV28 to TRBJ2-7; 9 nucleotides align to TRBD2. Trimming removed 7 bases from V and 4 bases from J; junction bases left unmatched: 8. The CDR3 length is 14 residues. Germline CDR1 and CDR2: MDHEN and SYDVKM. The CDR3 DNA is TGTGCCAGCACCCGCGGCGGGGGGGCGTACGAGCAGTACTTC. It encodes CASTRGGGAYEQYF.

The chain recombines TRBV19 with TRBJ1-4; TRBD1 matches at 8 bases. CDR3 size: 15 residues. V was pared by 6 bases and J by 7 bases, with 10 bases of the junction left unmatched. Germline CDR1 and CDR2: LNHDA and SQIVND (reference sequence). The CDR3 protein is CASSRQGRGGEKLFF. DNA for the CDR3: TGTGCCAGTAGCCGACAGGGGCGGGGTGGTGAAAAACTGTTTTTT.

This chain uses TRBV27 with TRBJ1-5, with 7 bases that match TRBD1. V lost 4 bases and J lost 7; bases outside the gene matches: 10. The CDR3 is made up of 15 amino acids. Germline lookup yields CDR1 MNHEY and CDR2 SMNVEV (reference sequence). The CDR3 reads CASSSKTGVSQPQHF. The CDR3 DNA sequence: TGTGCCAGCAGTTCAAAAACAGGGGTTAGCCAGCCCCAGCATTTT.

This clone was recorded once. The rearrangement uses TRBV5-1 and TRBJ1-2; 9 nucleotides align to TRBD1. This CDR3 is 14 amino acids long. With V trimmed by 5 bases and J by 7 bases, 9 bases remained unmatched. Germline V gene data show CDR1 as SGHRS and CDR2 as YFSETQ. The CDR3 sequence is CASRKDRGSGGYTF. CDR3 nucleotide sequence: TGCGCCAGCAGGAAGGACAGGGGATCTGGTGGCTACACCTTC.

This clone was detected once. J is TRBJ1-5 and V is TRBV15; a possible D gene is TRBD1 (5 bases). The CDR3 is 14 amino acids. V gave up 8 bases and J gave up 5 bases, with 16 bases separating them. Germline CDR1 and CDR2: LNHNV and YYDKDF (reference sequence). CDR3 residues: CATSPTGGYQPQHF. The CDR3 DNA reads as TGTGCCACCTCTCCAACGGGGGGATATCAGCCCCAGCATTTT.

The V and J genes are TRBV18 and TRBJ1-5, with TRBD1 identical over 7 bases. V shed 3 bases, J shed 4 bases, and the junction held 6 bases outside the gene matches. CDR1 is KGHSH, CDR2 LQKENI, per germline. The CDR3 covers 15 residues. CDR3 amino acids: CASSPGTAPNQPQHF. The CDR3 DNA follows: TGTGCCAGCTCACCGGGGACAGCCCCTAATCAGCCCCAGCATTTT.